This T cell receptor beta chain originates from a study of T cell clusters in autoimmune cytopenias. Overall study context: A median of approximately 47,000 TRB reads per sample yielded a median around 2,500 distinct clonotypes.

Study results and caveats: TRB repertoire shifts in secondary cytopenia and chronic lymphocytic leukemia mostly reflected lymphoma, not autoimmunity.

This clonotype is labeled medium-sized based on frequency. Its antigen is not known. Multiplex touch-down PCR amplified TRB using TRB-A and TRB-B pools in one tube. TCRdb re-called the multiplex PCR reads and catalogs CDR3 proteins one per entry, DNA excluded. Its clone listing holds more than 4,500 distinct CDR3 sequences. Looked up from germline, CDR1 is LNHDA and CDR2 is SQIVND (reference sequence). This CDR3 has 15 residues. TRB was amplified from 250 ng of peripheral blood genomic DNA per sample. These data were also filed under a second study, of T cell repertoires in aging, cancer and after chemotherapy.

The V gene is TRBV19, the J gene TRBJ1-1. This sequence originates from a human donor in good health. The sequenced material came from peripheral blood. The CDR3 protein is CASSIARGGDTEAFF.